This TCR beta chain appears in the sequencing data of a study of T cell responses to AZD1222 COVID-19 vaccine. This CDR3 has 15 amino acids. Trimming took 3 bases from V and 4 from J, leaving 13 bases between them. The germline V gene has CDR1 MDHEN and CDR2 SYDVKM. Concerning this clone itself: As yet, its antigen is unknown.

Study findings and constraints: The number of AZD1222 recipients seropositive at baseline was only 6 or 7. Spike-specific TCR depth and breadth grew after two AZD1222 doses. Reportedly, close to half of spike-specific TCRs are directed against unmutated variant regions. Repertoire sampling occurred only after the peak T cell response.

The assay was immunoSEQ multiplex PCR, and TCRdb's table has in-frame clones only and misses some. The sample records approximately 99,000 clones, about 89% being singletons. The sequencing here drew on peripheral blood, taken 28 days after the second AZD1222 dose. The clonotype originates from an adult who received the AZD1222 COVID-19 vaccine. The V gene is TRBV28, the J gene TRBJ1-5; D might be TRBD1 (6 bases). CDR3: CASSFIQGSNQPQHF. CDR3 DNA sequence: TGTGCCAGCAGTTTCATCCAGGGGTCAAATCAGCCCCAGCATTTT.